This is a list of T cell receptor beta chains from one sample in a study of blood T cell repertoires in COVID-19. Profiled with immunoSEQ multiplex PCR; TCRdb holds only in-frame clones, not every one. The sample carries about 300,000 clones, about 81% recorded once. Sequenced material: peripheral blood. Receptors originate from a human donor with COVID-19, enrolled during active disease. The donor label of this sample is uncertain. Each CDR3 is given with its conserved first and last residue. The D gene is left open where the match is weak. The size field is filled for only some rows; it gives once, few, many or a size class.

v_call	j_call	clone_size	d_call	cdr3_aa	cdr3_nt
TRBV5-1	TRBJ2-2	few	-	CASSLRQDTGELFF	TGCGCCAGCAGCCTACGACAGGACACCGGGGAGCTGTTTTTT
TRBV3-1/TRBV3-2	TRBJ1-1	-	-	CASSQPGRNTEAFF	TGTGCCAGCAGCCAGCCAGGCAGGAACACTGAAGCTTTCTTT
TRBV11-2	TRBJ2-7	many	TRBD1	CASGTGAYEQYF	TGTGCCAGTGGGACAGGGGCGTACGAGCAGTACTTC
TRBV19	TRBJ1-5	once	-	CASSLVSGNQPQHF	TGTGCCAGTAGTCTGGTAAGCGGCAATCAGCCCCAGCATTTT
TRBV5-1	TRBJ2-5	-	-	CASSLQETQYF	TGCGCCAGCAGCCTTCAAGAGACCCAGTACTTC
TRBV28	TRBJ1-2	-	-	CASSLGGVNYGYTF	TGTGCCAGCAGTCTCGGGGGGGTTAACTATGGCTACACCTTC
TRBV5-1	TRBJ2-1	-	TRBD1	CASSPGQGAHNEQFF	TGCGCCAGCAGCCCCGGACAGGGGGCCCACAATGAGCAGTTCTTC
TRBV5-1	TRBJ1-5	-	-	CASSLGGLDQPQHF	TGCGCCAGCAGCTTGGGAGGTTTGGATCAGCCCCAGCATTTT
TRBV4-3	TRBJ2-3	-	-	CASSQDYASGHLYF	TGCGCCAGCAGCCAAGATTATGCCTCTGGGCATCTGTATTTT
TRBV10-3	TRBJ2-1	-	-	CAISEWGETDNEQFF	TGTGCCATCAGTGAGTGGGGGGAGACTGACAATGAGCAGTTCTTC
TRBV6-5	TRBJ1-1	-	-	CASSYRIGAVTEAFF	TGTGCCAGCAGTTACCGGATTGGGGCGGTCACTGAAGCTTTCTTT
TRBV5-6	TRBJ2-3	-	-	CASSLDSTGEDTQYF	TGTGCCAGCAGCTTGGACTCCACGGGAGAAGATACGCAGTATTTT
TRBV30	TRBJ1-4	-	TRBD1	CASPGQGGAEKLFF	TGTGCCTCCCCGGGACAGGGGGGCGCTGAAAAACTGTTTTTT
TRBV30	TRBJ2-6	-	TRBD1	CAWSRGTGVANVLTF	TGTGCCTGGAGTAGAGGGACAGGGGTGGCCAACGTCCTGACTTTC
TRBV6-5	TRBJ1-1	few	-	CASSSDRPNEAFF	TGTGCCAGCAGTTCAGACAGACCTAATGAAGCTTTCTTT
TRBV11-2	TRBJ2-2	-	TRBD2	CASSSTGLAMFF	TGTGCCAGCAGCTCCACGGGACTAGCAATGTTTTTT
TRBV19	TRBJ1-4	-	-	CASKHGATNEKLFF	TGTGCCAGTAAACACGGGGCAACTAATGAAAAACTGTTTTTT
TRBV28	TRBJ2-2	-	-	CASSLYPGTNTGELFF	TGTGCCAGCAGTTTATACCCGGGGACGAACACCGGGGAGCTGTTTTTT
TRBV19	TRBJ1-3	-	-	CASSDSADSGNTIYF	TGTGCCAGTAGCGACAGCGCAGACTCTGGAAACACCATATATTTT
TRBV6-2/TRBV6-3	TRBJ2-1	-	-	CASSYSDPGSRNEQFF	TGTGCCAGCAGTTACTCAGACCCCGGGAGCAGGAATGAGCAGTTCTTC
TRBV29-1	TRBJ1-1	-	TRBD1	CSVQQGANTEAFF	TGCAGCGTGCAGCAGGGGGCGAACACTGAAGCTTTCTTT
TRBV28	TRBJ1-1	-	-	CASSLAGMGMNTEAFF	TGTGCCAGCAGTTTAGCGGGAATGGGCATGAACACTGAAGCTTTCTTT
TRBV28	TRBJ1-2	-	TRBD1	CASSSAGQGIYGYTF	TGTGCCAGCAGTTCCGCGGGACAGGGGATATATGGCTACACCTTC
TRBV5-1	TRBJ1-5	-	TRBD1	CASSFGDRDNQPQHF	TGCGCCAGCAGCTTCGGGGACAGGGACAATCAGCCCCAGCATTTT
TRBV30	TRBJ1-4	-	-	CAWSQEGEKLFF	TGTGCCTGGAGCCAGGAGGGCGAAAAACTGTTTTTT
TRBV30	TRBJ1-2	-	-	CAWSKGGGSGYTF	TGTGCCTGGAGTAAAGGGGGTGGTTCTGGCTACACCTTC
TRBV7-2	TRBJ1-2	-	-	CASSFYRVGEYGYTF	TGTGCCAGCAGCTTTTACAGGGTGGGGGAGTATGGCTACACCTTC
TRBV10-3	TRBJ2-3	-	TRBD2	CAISGGEGTDTQYF	TGTGCCATCAGTGGCGGGGAGGGGACAGATACGCAGTATTTT
TRBV7-7	TRBJ2-7	-	TRBD2	CASSDGLAGTHEQYF	TGTGCTAGCAGCGACGGACTAGCGGGAACCCACGAGCAGTACTTC
TRBV19	TRBJ2-7	-	TRBD1	CASGTGVEQYF	TGTGCCAGTGGAACAGGGGTCGAGCAGTACTTC
TRBV7-3	TRBJ2-6	-	TRBD1	CASSLRAGQGSGANVLTF	TGTGCCAGCAGCTTACGGGCGGGACAGGGCTCTGGGGCCAACGTCCTGACTTTC
TRBV6-5	TRBJ2-3	-	TRBD2	CASSISGIRADTQYF	TGTGCCAGCAGTATTAGCGGGATAAGGGCAGATACGCAGTATTTT
TRBV2	TRBJ2-5	-	-	CASKGDRDEETQYF	TGTGCCAGCAAAGGAGACCGTGACGAGGAGACCCAGTACTTC
TRBV27	TRBJ2-6	-	-	CASSSAQGVAGANVLTF	TGTGCCAGCAGTTCCGCCCAAGGGGTGGCTGGGGCCAACGTCCTGACTTTC
TRBV30	TRBJ1-3	once	-	CAWSVGGVGNTIYF	TGTGCCTGGAGTGTAGGGGGGGTCGGAAACACCATATATTTT
TRBV12-3/TRBV12-4	TRBJ1-1	-	-	CASSSPITEAFF	TGTGCCAGCAGTTCCCCCATTACTGAAGCTTTCTTT
TRBV12-5	TRBJ2-6	-	TRBD1	CASGWTGTGGSGANVLTF	TGTGCTAGTGGTTGGACCGGGACAGGGGGCTCTGGGGCCAACGTCCTGACTTTC
TRBV27	TRBJ2-1	few	TRBD1	CASSVRTGLGGNEQFF	TGTGCCAGCAGCGTACGGACAGGGCTAGGGGGCAATGAGCAGTTCTTC
TRBV5-1	TRBJ2-2	-	-	CASSAIEAGELFF	TGCGCCAGCAGCGCCATAGAAGCCGGGGAGCTGTTTTTT
TRBV28	TRBJ1-1	-	-	CASSLPVMNTEAFF	TGTGCCAGCAGTTTGCCGGTTATGAACACTGAAGCTTTCTTT
TRBV28	TRBJ2-7	-	TRBD1	CASSKRDRDYEQYF	TGTGCCAGCAGCAAACGGGACAGGGACTACGAGCAGTACTTC
TRBV10-3	TRBJ1-1	many	-	CAISESVGGKDTEAFF	TGTGCCATCAGTGAGTCGGTCGGGGGGAAGGACACTGAAGCTTTCTTT